This entry lists 21 T cell receptor beta chains sequenced from one sample in a study of shared clonotypes between healthy human individuals. Cells designated naive CD8 were CD45RO-negative and were positively selected for CCR7, with terminally differentiated effector memory CD45RA+ cells excluded. Profiling relied on immunoSEQ multiplex PCR, and the TCRdb table lists in-frame clones only, not all of them. The profile shows about 600,000 clones, more than 95% of them singletons. Sequenced: naive CD8+ T cells sorted from blood. The receptors here all came from a man between 25 and 39 years old in good health.

In its sample, this clone was seen once. The chain combines TRBV7-9 with TRBJ2-1, with no clear D. Trimming cost V 2 bases and J 8 bases, with 7 bases left between them. This CDR3 comprises 12 residues. The germline CDR1 and CDR2 sequences are SEHNR and FQNEAQ (reference sequence). Here the CDR3 reads CASSLKSYEQFF. CDR3 coding DNA: TGTGCCAGCAGCTTAAAGTCTTATGAGCAGTTCTTC.

The chain recombines TRBV7-9 with TRBJ2-3, with no clear D. V shed 6 bases and J shed 2 bases, with 3 bases lying between them. The CDR3 consists of 11 residues. Germline CDR1 reads SEHNR; CDR2 reads FQNEAQ (reference sequence). The CDR3 bases are TGTGCCAGCAGAAACACAGATACGCAGTATTTT. This encodes CASRNTDTQYF.

V is TRBV7-2 and J is TRBJ1-5; D is undetermined. CDR3 size: 16 residues. From germline, CDR1 is SGHTA and CDR2 FQGNSA. V was pared by 1 base and J by 4 bases, with 14 bases between. CDR3 amino acids: CASSLGLETPNQPQHF. The CDR3 DNA reads as TGTGCCAGCAGCTTAGGACTGGAGACCCCAAATCAGCCCCAGCATTTT.

This chain uses TRBV4-1 with TRBJ2-7; D may be TRBD2 (6 bases). V dropped 4 bases and J dropped 6 bases, with 19 bases sitting between them. Germline CDR1 reads MGHRA; CDR2 reads YSYEKL. The CDR3 has 15 amino acids. The CDR3 loop reads CASSPYSGGKGEQYF. The CDR3, as DNA: TGCGCCAGCAGCCCGTATTCGGGCGGGAAGGGCGAGCAGTACTTC.

The V call is TRBV29-1, the J call TRBJ2-3; either TRBD1 or TRBD2 may supply D (5 bases each). The CDR3 is made up of 12 amino acids. V was cut by 6 bases and J by 9 bases, with 16 bases left in between. Germline-derived CDR1 and CDR2 are SQVTM and ANQGSEA. CDR3: CSVYSDKRTQYF. In DNA form, the CDR3 reads TGCAGCGTATATTCGGACAAGCGGACGCAGTATTTT.

The chain uses TRBV6-6 and TRBJ1-2, with a tentative D call TRBD1 (5 bases). Germline-derived CDR1 and CDR2 are MNHNY and SVGAGI (reference sequence). This CDR3 has 13 amino acids. Trimming stripped 6 bases from V and 6 bases from J, with 14 bases between. The CDR3 DNA follows: TGTGCCAGCAGCTTTGGGGGTATGCATGGCTACACCTTC. Translating gives CASSFGGMHGYTF.

V is TRBV5-1 and J is TRBJ2-1; the D call may be TRBD1 or TRBD2 (5 bases each). Germline V CDR1 and CDR2: SGHRS, YFSETQ. Trimming pared 3 bases from V and 8 bases from J, leaving 24 bases between. The CDR3 contains 17 residues. CDR3 residues: CASSSYHSSEGLDEQFF. CDR3 nucleotides: TGCGCCAGCAGCTCCTACCATAGCTCCGAGGGGTTAGATGAGCAGTTCTTC.

The chain joins TRBV21-1 to TRBJ2-7; TRBD2, the D gene given by the table, was not confirmed from the DNA. TRBV21-1 is tagged as a pseudogene. This CDR3 comprises 15 residues. CDR3 bases: TGTGCCAGCAGCCCCCGAGGGTACATCTCCTACGAGCAGTACTTC. Its protein is CASSPRGYISYEQYF.

This clone was recorded only once. This sequence joins TRBV19 and TRBJ2-2, with 9 positions matching TRBD2. CDR3 length equals 15 residues. Germline assignment: CDR1 LNHDA and CDR2 SQIVND (reference sequence). V shed 3 bases and J 6 bases; nucleotides not matched to a gene: 5. As DNA, the CDR3 is TGTGCCAGTAGTATGTCTAGCGGGATTGCCGGGGAGCTGTTTTTT. It specifies CASSMSSGIAGELFF.

This sequence joins TRBV11-2 and TRBJ2-7; 7 nucleotides align to TRBD1. V gave up 6 bases and J gave up 2 bases; unmatched junction bases: 10. CDR1 and CDR2 (germline): SGHAT, FQNNGV. The CDR3 extends over 15 amino acids. The CDR3 nucleotides are TGTGCCAGCAGTTCCTCCGGGACAGAGCCCTACGAGCAGTACTTC. This gives the protein CASSSSGTEPYEQYF.

CDR3 residues: CASSQDLAGGGEQFF. The DNA of the CDR3 is TGTGCCAGCAGCCAAGATCTTGCAGGGGGAGGTGAGCAGTTCTTC. J is TRBJ2-1 and V is TRBV14; a possible D gene is TRBD1 (7 bases). CDR3 length: 15 residues. V shed 0 bases and J shed 9 bases, with 15 bases lying between them. Germline V gives CDR1 SGHDN, CDR2 FVKESK.

J is TRBJ2-1 and V is TRBV7-6, with TRBD2 identical over 8 bases. Germline CDR1 SGHVS, CDR2 FNYEAQ. This CDR3 has 14 amino acids. V gave up 5 bases and J gave up 8 bases; unmatched junction bases: 8. The CDR3 region is CASSNKAGADEQFF. For the CDR3, the DNA is TGTGCCAGCAGCAATAAAGCGGGAGCGGATGAGCAGTTCTTC.

The J gene is TRBJ2-2, the V gene TRBV18, with 12 positions matching TRBD2. The CDR3 length is 18 residues. Trimming removed 4 bases from V and 7 bases from J; junction bases left unmatched: 13. Germline CDR1 is KGHSH and CDR2 is LQKENI. The CDR3 region has the DNA TGTGCCAGCTCACGCAACCCTAGCGGGAGGGCCGACGACGGGGAGCTGTTTTTT. This encodes CASSRNPSGRADDGELFF.

This clone was recorded only once. Different DNA sequences within this sample yield the same CDR3. The chain recombines TRBV27 with TRBJ2-7; D is uncertain. The CDR3 length is 12 residues. Germline V CDR1 and CDR2: MNHEY, SMNVEV (reference sequence). Trimming pared 3 bases from V and 4 bases from J, leaving 7 bases between. DNA of the CDR3: TGTGCCAGCAGTTTTTTTGGTTACGAGCAGTACTTC. The encoded protein is CASSFFGYEQYF.

The chain couples TRBV10-2 to TRBJ2-7, with D maybe TRBD2 (7 bases). Trimming shortened V by 2 bases and J by 5 bases, and 16 bases separated the two germline ends. This CDR3 is built from 15 residues. CDR1 and CDR2 from the germline V gene are WSHSY and SAAADI. The CDR3 DNA reads as TGCGCCAGCAGTGAGGGGAGGGGGTTTTCGGACGAGCAGTACTTC. Residues: CASSEGRGFSDEQYF.

This chain links TRBV7-9 with TRBJ1-4; D remains ambiguous. There are 16 residues in the CDR3. Trimming pared 2 bases from V and 0 bases from J, leaving 10 bases between. The germline gives CDR1 SEHNR, CDR2 FQNEAQ (reference sequence). CDR3 region: CASSLRVTPTNEKLFF. In DNA, the CDR3 is TGTGCCAGCAGCTTACGGGTGACACCAACTAATGAAAAACTGTTTTTT.

This clone was counted a single time. The gene calls are TRBV11-2 and TRBJ2-7; the D is unclear. The CDR3 is 13 residues long. Per the germline V gene, CDR1 is SGHAT and CDR2 is FQNNGV. Trimming took 3 bases from V and 3 from J, leaving 9 bases between them. The CDR3: CASSFSGNYEQYF. In DNA, the CDR3 is TGTGCCAGCAGCTTTTCAGGAAACTACGAGCAGTACTTC.

The chain is built from TRBV5-4 and TRBJ2-2; D may be TRBD1 (6 bases). Germline V gives CDR1 SGHNT, CDR2 YYREEE (reference sequence). The CDR3 totals 14 residues. V was shortened by 7 bases and J by 0 bases, with 10 bases between the two germline ends. The CDR3 spells CASHRDANTGELFF. Here the CDR3 DNA reads TGTGCCAGCCACAGGGACGCGAACACCGGGGAGCTGTTTTTT.

This clone showed up just once. This chain links TRBV6-6 with TRBJ1-5; no firm D call. This CDR3 spans 14 amino acids. CDR1 and CDR2 from the germline V gene are MNHNY and SVGAGI (reference sequence). V lost 3 bases and J lost 4, with 10 bases in between. The CDR3: CASSYKVGNQPQHF. In DNA form, the CDR3 reads TGTGCCAGCAGTTATAAAGTGGGGAATCAGCCCCAGCATTTT.

The chain links TRBV15 to TRBJ2-7, with 10 bases aligning to TRBD2. The germline CDR1 and CDR2 sequences are LNHNV and YYDKDF (reference sequence). The CDR3 runs 13 residues. The trim removed 9 bases at V and 6 bases at J, leaving 8 bases unmatched. The CDR3 loop reads CATAGGPPTEQYF. Written as DNA, the CDR3 is TGTGCCACAGCGGGAGGGCCTCCGACCGAGCAGTACTTC.

The chain is built from TRBV2 and TRBJ2-3; D is ambiguous. V lost 4 bases, J lost 2 bases, and 16 bases lay in between. Looked up from germline, CDR1 is SNHLY and CDR2 is FYNNEI. The CDR3 runs 16 residues. CDR3 residues: CASSVRLRINTDTQYF. CDR3 nucleotides: TGTGCCAGCAGTGTTCGTTTGAGGATCAACACAGATACGCAGTATTTT.